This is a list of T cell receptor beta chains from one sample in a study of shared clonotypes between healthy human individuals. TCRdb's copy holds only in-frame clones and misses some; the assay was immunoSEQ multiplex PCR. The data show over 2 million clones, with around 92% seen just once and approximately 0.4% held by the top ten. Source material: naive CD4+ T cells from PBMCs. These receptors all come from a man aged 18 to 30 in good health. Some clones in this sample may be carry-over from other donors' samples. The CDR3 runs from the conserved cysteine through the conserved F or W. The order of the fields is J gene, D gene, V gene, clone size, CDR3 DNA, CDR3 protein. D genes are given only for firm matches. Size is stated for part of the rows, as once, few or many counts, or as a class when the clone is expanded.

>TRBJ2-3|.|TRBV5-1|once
TGCGCCAGCAGCTTAGGGAGTGTCGGTACAGATACGCAGTATTTT
CASSLGSVGTDTQYF
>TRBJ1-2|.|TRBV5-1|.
TGCGCCAGCAGCTCACGACAGCCTAACTATGGCTACACCTTC
CASSSRQPNYGYTF
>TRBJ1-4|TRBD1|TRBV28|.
TGTGCCAGCAGTTGGCCGCAACCGGGACAGGGAGAAAAACTGTTTTTT
CASSWPQPGQGEKLFF
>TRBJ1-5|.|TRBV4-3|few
TGCGCCAGCAGCCAAGATGTCGGGGGCAATCAGCCCCAGCATTTT
CASSQDVGGNQPQHF
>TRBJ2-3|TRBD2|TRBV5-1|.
TGCGCCAGCAGCTTGGAGGCTAGCGGGCTCACAGATACGCAGTATTTT
CASSLEASGLTDTQYF
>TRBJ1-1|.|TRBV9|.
TGTGCCAGCAGCGCGGGGGGCTACACTGAAGCTTTCTTT
CASSAGGYTEAFF
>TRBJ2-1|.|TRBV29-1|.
TGCAGCTCAAACGGGGTAAGCTCCTACAATGAGCAGTTCTTC
CSSNGVSSYNEQFF
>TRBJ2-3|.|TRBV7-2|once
TGTGCCAGCAGCTTAGAGGCGGGTGGATGGGATACGCAGTATTTT
CASSLEAGGWDTQYF
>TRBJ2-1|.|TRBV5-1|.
TGCGCCAGCAGCGAAGGACTAAGCTCCTACAATGAGCAGTTCTTC
CASSEGLSSYNEQFF
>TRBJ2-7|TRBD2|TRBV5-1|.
TGCGCCAGCAGCGGGGAGGGACTAGCGGCCGAGCAGTACTTC
CASSGEGLAAEQYF
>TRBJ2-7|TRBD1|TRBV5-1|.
TGCGCCAGCAGCTCGGGGACAGGGGTTGACTACGAGCAGTACTTC
CASSSGTGVDYEQYF
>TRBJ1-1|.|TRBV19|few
TGTGCCAGTAGTATGTCCGGGCTGGGCACTGAAGCTTTCTTT
CASSMSGLGTEAFF
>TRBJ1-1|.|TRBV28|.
TGTGCCAGCAGTTTAGAGCCGGGGGGAGCTTTCTTT
CASSLEPGGAFF
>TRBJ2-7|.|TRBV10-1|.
TGCGCCAGCAGTGAGGGGTTGGGAAGTCACGAGCAGTACTTC
CASSEGLGSHEQYF
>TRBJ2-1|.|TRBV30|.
TGTGCCTGGAGTGTACCAGGGGATGAGCAGTTCTTC
CAWSVPGDEQFF
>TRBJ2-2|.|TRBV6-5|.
TGTGCCAGCAGTGCCACAACCGGGGAGCTGTTTTTT
CASSATTGELFF
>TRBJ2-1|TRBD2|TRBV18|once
TGTGCCAGCTCACCAAGGACTAGCGGAGGGGGGTACAATGAGCAGTTCTTC
CASSPRTSGGGYNEQFF
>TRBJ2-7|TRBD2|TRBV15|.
TGTGCCACCAGCAGATTAGGACTAGTCGGCGAGCAGTACTTC
CATSRLGLVGEQYF
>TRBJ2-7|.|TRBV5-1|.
TGCGCCAGCAGCCCGGGGGGCCGGTCGGGAAACTACGAGCAGTACTTC
CASSPGGRSGNYEQYF
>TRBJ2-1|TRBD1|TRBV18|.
TGTGCCAGCTCACGGACAGGGGGCGGCTACAATGAGCAGTTCTTC
CASSRTGGGYNEQFF
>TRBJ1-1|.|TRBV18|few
TGTGCCAGCTCACCACAGTCCGGGGACACTGAAGCTTTCTTT
CASSPQSGDTEAFF
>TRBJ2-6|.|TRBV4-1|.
TGCGCCAGCAGCCAAGGTCGGACTTACTCTGGGGCCAACGTCCTGACTTTC
CASSQGRTYSGANVLTF
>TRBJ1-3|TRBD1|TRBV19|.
TGTGCCAGCCGTGACAGGGGTTTTGGAAACACCATATATTTT
CASRDRGFGNTIYF
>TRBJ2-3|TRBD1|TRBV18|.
TGTGCCAGCTCACCGCAAGGACAGGGCACAGATACGCAGTATTTT
CASSPQGQGTDTQYF
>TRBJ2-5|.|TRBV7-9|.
TGTGCCAGCAGCTTAGCCGAGGGAGGAGAGACCCAGTACTTC
CASSLAEGGETQYF
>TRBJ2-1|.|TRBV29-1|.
TGCAGCGCTAAACCGCTAGCAGGACCCAGCTCCTACAATGAGCAGTTCTTC
CSAKPLAGPSSYNEQFF
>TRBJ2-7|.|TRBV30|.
TGTGCCTGGAGTCGGCAGGGGAGGCGGTCCTACGAGCAGTACTTC
CAWSRQGRRSYEQYF
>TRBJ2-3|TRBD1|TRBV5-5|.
TGTGCCAGCAGCCAACGATCGGGACAGAGCACAGATACGCAGTATTTT
CASSQRSGQSTDTQYF
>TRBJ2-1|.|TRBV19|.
TGTGCCAGTAGGGAAATCGGCGGTAGCTCCTACAATGAGCAGTTCTTC
CASREIGGSSYNEQFF
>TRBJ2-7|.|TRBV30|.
TGTGCCTGGAGTTTAATAAACAGGTTCGGCGAGCAGTACTTC
CAWSLINRFGEQYF
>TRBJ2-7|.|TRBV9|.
TGTGCCAGCAGCCCCCAGGTCGAGAGCTACGAGCAGTACTTC
CASSPQVESYEQYF
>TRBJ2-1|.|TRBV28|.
TGTGCCAGCAGTTTCCCTTCGTACCTCGCGAAGAATGAGCAGTTCTTC
CASSFPSYLAKNEQFF
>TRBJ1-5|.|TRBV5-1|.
TGCGCCAGCAGCTTGGAGGGGGATCTGCGGCAGCCCCAGCATTTT
CASSLEGDLRQPQHF
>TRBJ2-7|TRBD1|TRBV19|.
TGTGCCAGTACCGCCTCGGGACAGAGCTACGAGCAGTACTTC
CASTASGQSYEQYF
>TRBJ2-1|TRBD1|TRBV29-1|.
TGCAGCGTCGACAGGGAAAACAATGAGCAGTTCTTC
CSVDRENNEQFF
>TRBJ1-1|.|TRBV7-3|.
TGTGCCAGCAGCCCCCAGGGGCCCACTGAAGCTTTCTTT
CASSPQGPTEAFF
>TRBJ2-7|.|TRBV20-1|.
TGCAGTGCTAGCGGACACTACGAGCAGTACTTC
CSASGHYEQYF
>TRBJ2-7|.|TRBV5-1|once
TGCGCCAGCACCCCTTGGGGGCGGGACTCCTACGAGCAGTACTTC
CASTPWGRDSYEQYF
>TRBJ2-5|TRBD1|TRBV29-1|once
TGCAGCGTTGCGGGACAGGGGTACCAAGAGACCCAGTACTTC
CSVAGQGYQETQYF
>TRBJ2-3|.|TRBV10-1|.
TGCGCCAGCAGTGGACCCGGGGGCGCAGATACGCAGTATTTT
CASSGPGGADTQYF
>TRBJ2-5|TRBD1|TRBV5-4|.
TGTGCCAGCAGCACTCCGACAGGGGGCGGCGTGAAGACCCAGTACTTC
CASSTPTGGGVKTQYF
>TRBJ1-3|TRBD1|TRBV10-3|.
TGTGCCATCAGCACAGGGGGGGCTGTCTCTGGAAACACCATATATTTT
CAISTGGAVSGNTIYF
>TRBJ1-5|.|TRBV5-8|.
TGTGCCAGCAGCTCCTACAGATATAGCAATCAGCCCCAGCATTTT
CASSSYRYSNQPQHF
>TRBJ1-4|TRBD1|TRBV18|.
TGTGCCAGCTCACCACGGACAGGCAATAATGAAAAACTGTTTTTT
CASSPRTGNNEKLFF
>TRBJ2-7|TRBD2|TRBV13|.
TGTGCCAGCAGCCACCGCCCCTCTAGCGGGAAGAACTACGAGCAGTACTTC
CASSHRPSSGKNYEQYF
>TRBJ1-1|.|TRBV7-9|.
TGTGCCAGCAGCCTGGAGGAGAACACTGAAGCTTTCTTT
CASSLEENTEAFF
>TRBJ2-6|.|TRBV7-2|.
TGTGCCAGCAGCTTAGTGAGTACTGGGGCCAACGTCCTGACTTTC
CASSLVSTGANVLTF
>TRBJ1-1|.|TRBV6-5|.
TGTGCCAGCAGTCGTACTTCCACTGAAGCTTTCTTT
CASSRTSTEAFF
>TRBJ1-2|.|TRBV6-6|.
TGTGCCAGCAGTTACTCGATCCCGGGGGGCTACACCTTC
CASSYSIPGGYTF
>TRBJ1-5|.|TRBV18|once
TGTGCCAGCTCACCAGTTGATAGGGGAGGCAATCAGCCCCAGCATTTT
CASSPVDRGGNQPQHF
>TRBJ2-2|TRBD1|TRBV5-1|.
TGCGCCAGCAGCTACACAGGGGAAGATGCCGGGGAGCTGTTTTTT
CASSYTGEDAGELFF
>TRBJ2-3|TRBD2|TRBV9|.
TGTGCCAGCAGCGTAGACCTAGCGGGAGATACGCAGTATTTT
CASSVDLAGDTQYF
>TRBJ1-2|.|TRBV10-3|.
TGTGCCATCAGCCCTGGGACTCGGGCTGGCTACACCTTC
CAISPGTRAGYTF
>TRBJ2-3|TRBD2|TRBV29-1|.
TGCAGCGCGTCTATATTAACAGGAGCGGGGAGCACAGATACGCAGTATTTT
CSASILTGAGSTDTQYF
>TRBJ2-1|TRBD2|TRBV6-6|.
TGTGCCAGCAGTCCCGGGACTAGCGGGACCAATGAGCAGTTCTTC
CASSPGTSGTNEQFF
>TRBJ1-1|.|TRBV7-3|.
TGTTCCCGGTTCTACACTGAAGCTTTCTTT
CSRFYTEAFF